This T cell receptor beta chain was profiled in a study of cytomegalovirus exposure and HLA in healthy donors. General study points: Apparent HLA restriction characterized most CMV-associated TCR beta chains in a later analysis. TCR beta sequences numbering 15,000 to 20,000 were associated with HLA alleles at 0.05 false discovery rate in a later analysis.

The CDR3 consists of 14 residues. The ends lost 5 bases at V and 2 bases at J; junction bases unmatched: 5. The V gene's germline CDR1 is MNHEY and CDR2 SVGAGI. PCR amplification relied on 60 Vbeta primers (plus 13 Jbeta primers). This table comes from immunoSEQ multiplex PCR, and its TCRdb copy is limited to in-frame clones, with some not included. Of tens of thousands of clones in the sample, 55% to 65% were seen once. This clone was seen only a few times. As yet, its antigen is unknown. The sequencing sample was made of PBMCs. This chain joins TRBV6-5 and TRBJ2-5; 7 bases are a match to TRBD1. The clonotype comes from a woman aged 50 to 65 in good health and CMV-seronegative. The CDR3 loop is CASSTGQRQETQYF. The CDR3 nucleotides are TGTGCCAGCAGTACGGGACAGAGGCAAGAGACCCAGTACTTC.